Here is one T cell receptor (beta chain) with its context. Per the study methods: Estimation of nucleated cell counts was performed using reference gene primer amplification. This table comes from immunoSEQ multiplex PCR, and its TCRdb copy is limited to in-frame clones, with some not included. From that table come the V and J calls and clone size; the DNA was used to work out D and trimming. The table has fewer than 70,000 clones, 65% to 90% seen once. The CDR3 has 13 residues. V lost 3 bases, J lost 7 bases, and 12 bases lay in between. This record comes from a study of blood T cell repertoires in COVID-19. Study overall: Some COVID-19 samples were acute and others convalescent; all came from the United States, Italy and Spain. Sample material is recorded as cDNA or gDNA derived from T cells, B-cell-depleted T cells, or PBMCs.

This TCR derives from an older man with acute or convalescent COVID-19. The sample consisted of peripheral blood. The chain is built from TRBV12-3 or TRBV12-4 and TRBJ1-1, with no clear D. Written as DNA, the CDR3 is TGTGCCAGCAGTTTTGGGCCGGGAATTGAAGCTTTCTTT. Encoded protein: CASSFGPGIEAFF.